The rows below give T cell receptor beta chains drawn from one sample of a study of OX40 agonist ivuxolimab in advanced cancers. Clones were sequenced by immunoSEQ multiplex PCR, and TCRdb holds only the in-frame ones, with some missing. This sample has 74,000 or so clones, with 70% to 90% found just once. The sequencing used CD4+ or CD8+ T cells sorted from blood, collected in a trial of the OX40 agonist ivuxolimab. All receptors derive from an adult with an advanced solid tumor such as melanoma, head and neck, liver or kidney cancer. The CDR3 runs from the conserved cysteine through the conserved F or W. Each record gives: J gene, D gene, V gene, clone size, CDR3 DNA, CDR3 protein. The D gene is left open where the match is weak. Rows may omit the clone size; those that give it use once, few, many or a size class.

J: TRBJ2-7; D: -; V: TRBV5-1; size: -; DNA: TGCGCCAGCAGCTCCGACCCTTTACAGGGCCGGAGCTCCTACGAGCAGTACTTC; CDR3: CASSSDPLQGRSSYEQYF
J: TRBJ1-5; D: -; V: TRBV19; size: -; DNA: TGTGCCAGTAGTATAGGGGCCAATCAGCCCCAGCATTTT; CDR3: CASSIGANQPQHF
J: TRBJ1-4; D: -; V: TRBV19; size: -; DNA: TGTGCCAGTAGCGGACAGATTCATGAAAAACTGTTTTTT; CDR3: CASSGQIHEKLFF
J: TRBJ2-5; D: -; V: TRBV28; size: -; DNA: TGTGCCAGCAGTTCACCAGAGACCCAGTACTTC; CDR3: CASSSPETQYF
J: TRBJ2-7; D: -; V: TRBV5-1; size: once; DNA: TGCGCCAGCAGCTTGGAGGGGCGAAATTCCTACGAGCAGTACTTC; CDR3: CASSLEGRNSYEQYF
J: TRBJ1-3; D: -; V: TRBV5-4; size: once; DNA: TGTGCCAGCAGCTTGAACACACAGGGAGTTGGAAACACCATATATTTT; CDR3: CASSLNTQGVGNTIYF
J: TRBJ2-5; D: -; V: TRBV18; size: -; DNA: TGTGCCAGCTCAATTACACCGATGCAAGAGACCCAGTACTTC; CDR3: CASSITPMQETQYF
J: TRBJ2-7; D: -; V: TRBV7-2; size: -; DNA: TGTGCCAGCAGCCCTGGGGGCGGGTACGAGCAGTACTTC; CDR3: CASSPGGGYEQYF
J: TRBJ1-4; D: -; V: TRBV7-9; size: -; DNA: TGTGCCAGCAGCTTAGGAGGCAGGTCCAGGGCTAATGAAAAACTGTTTTTT; CDR3: CASSLGGRSRANEKLFF
J: TRBJ2-3; D: -; V: TRBV18; size: -; DNA: TGTGCCAGCTCCCGTGTTGCGGTCGATACGCAGTATTTT; CDR3: CASSRVAVDTQYF
J: TRBJ2-2; D: -; V: TRBV5-1; size: -; DNA: TGCGCCAGCAGATCGAGCTGGGGCACCGGGGAGCTGTTTTTT; CDR3: CASRSSWGTGELFF
J: TRBJ2-1; D: TRBD1; V: TRBV13; size: few; DNA: TGTGCCAGCAGCTTGGGTAGGGGACAGGGCTTGGATGAGCAGTTCTTC; CDR3: CASSLGRGQGLDEQFF
J: TRBJ1-3; D: -; V: TRBV6-6; size: -; DNA: TGTGCCAGCAGTTACTCAGGAGGGATCCCTGGAAACACCATATATTTT; CDR3: CASSYSGGIPGNTIYF
J: TRBJ2-7; D: TRBD2; V: TRBV5-4; size: -; DNA: TGTGCCAGCAGCCTCGGTGGGGCAGGGACTACAACTTACTACGAGCAGTACTTC; CDR3: CASSLGGAGTTTYYEQYF
J: TRBJ1-5; D: -; V: TRBV4-1; size: -; DNA: TGCGCCAGCAGCCAAAGTCGGGATAATCAGCCCCAGCATTTT; CDR3: CASSQSRDNQPQHF
J: TRBJ2-7; D: -; V: TRBV9; size: -; DNA: TGTGCCAGCAGCGTAGGGGCGGGCTCTACCTACGAGCAGTACTTC; CDR3: CASSVGAGSTYEQYF
J: TRBJ1-1; D: -; V: TRBV18; size: -; DNA: TGTGCCAGCTCACCAGGGTCAGGCCCTCTCGAAGCTTTCTTT; CDR3: CASSPGSGPLEAFF
J: TRBJ1-4; D: TRBD1; V: TRBV11-2; size: -; DNA: TGTGCCAGCAGCTGGACAGGGAAGGAAAAACTGTTTTTT; CDR3: CASSWTGKEKLFF
J: TRBJ2-2; D: -; V: TRBV6-1; size: -; DNA: TGTGCCAGCAAGAGCGAACCATTGAACACCGGGGAGCTGTTTTTT; CDR3: CASKSEPLNTGELFF
J: TRBJ1-1; D: -; V: TRBV6-5; size: -; DNA: TGTGCCAGCAGTATAGACCCTATCTCTGAAGCTTTCTTT; CDR3: CASSIDPISEAFF
J: TRBJ1-1; D: -; V: TRBV6-4; size: -; DNA: TGTGCCAGCAGGGACAGCTGGCACACTGAAGCTTTCTTT; CDR3: CASRDSWHTEAFF
J: TRBJ2-5; D: TRBD2; V: TRBV27; size: -; DNA: TGTGCCAGCAGTTTTGAGAGGGGAGGGCAAGAGACCCAGTACTTC; CDR3: CASSFERGGQETQYF
J: TRBJ2-7; D: TRBD1; V: TRBV7-2; size: -; DNA: TGTGCCAGCAGCTTAGTGGGACAGGGGGCGTACGAGCAGTACTTC; CDR3: CASSLVGQGAYEQYF
J: TRBJ2-5; D: -; V: TRBV9; size: few; DNA: TGTGCCAGCAGCGGATCAGGGTTTTGGGAGACCCAGTACTTC; CDR3: CASSGSGFWETQYF
J: TRBJ2-1; D: -; V: TRBV21-1; size: -; DNA: TGTGCCAGCAGTTTGAGGGCGGGGGCCGTATACAATGAGCAGTTCTTC; CDR3: CASSLRAGAVYNEQFF
J: TRBJ2-1; D: -; V: TRBV10-3; size: -; DNA: TGTGCCATCAGTGAGTCAGCAGGGCTATACAATGAGCAGTTCTTC; CDR3: CAISESAGLYNEQFF
J: TRBJ1-5; D: -; V: TRBV28; size: -; DNA: TGTGCCAGCAGTTTTCCAGGGAGGTACCAGCCCCAGCATTTT; CDR3: CASSFPGRYQPQHF
J: TRBJ1-2; D: TRBD1; V: TRBV7-9; size: -; DNA: TGTGCCAGCAGCCAAGGACAGGAGGGCTATGGCTACACCTTC; CDR3: CASSQGQEGYGYTF
J: TRBJ1-2; D: -; V: TRBV28; size: -; DNA: TGTGCCAGCAGTTCACCGGCCGGGGCCTATGGCTACACCTTC; CDR3: CASSSPAGAYGYTF
J: TRBJ2-6; D: TRBD1; V: TRBV28; size: -; DNA: TGTGCCAGCAAGCCGGGACAGTTCTCTGGGGCCAACGTCCTGACTTTC; CDR3: CASKPGQFSGANVLTF
J: TRBJ2-7; D: TRBD2; V: TRBV19; size: -; DNA: TGTGCCAGTAGGGCGACTAGCGGGGCCTACGAGCAGTACTTC; CDR3: CASRATSGAYEQYF
J: TRBJ1-1; D: -; V: TRBV6-6; size: -; DNA: TGTGCCAGCAGACGAACGAACAGGGATGAAGCTTTCTTT; CDR3: CASRRTNRDEAFF
J: TRBJ2-1; D: TRBD1; V: TRBV27; size: -; DNA: TGTGCCAGCAGTTTACTAGGGACAGGCCTATACAATGAGCAGTTCTTC; CDR3: CASSLLGTGLYNEQFF
J: TRBJ2-7; D: TRBD1; V: TRBV28; size: -; DNA: TGTGCCAGCAGTTTAGTACAGGGGTACTACGAGCAGTACTTC; CDR3: CASSLVQGYYEQYF